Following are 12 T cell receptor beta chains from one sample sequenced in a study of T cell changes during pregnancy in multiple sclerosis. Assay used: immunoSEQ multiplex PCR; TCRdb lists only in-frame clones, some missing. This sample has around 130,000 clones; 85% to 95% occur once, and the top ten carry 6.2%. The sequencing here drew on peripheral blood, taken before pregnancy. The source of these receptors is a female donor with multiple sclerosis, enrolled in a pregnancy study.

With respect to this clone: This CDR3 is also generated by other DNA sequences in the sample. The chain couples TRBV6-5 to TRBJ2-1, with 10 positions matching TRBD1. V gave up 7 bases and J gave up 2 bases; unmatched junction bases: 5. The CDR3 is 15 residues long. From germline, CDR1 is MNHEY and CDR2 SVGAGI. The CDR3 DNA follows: TGTGCCAGCACCGCCGGGACAGGGGCCTACAATGAGCAGTTCTTC. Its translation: CASTAGTGAYNEQFF.

The CDR3 DNA sequence: TGTGCCAGCAGCCGACAGGGAGAGACCCAGTACTTC. It yields the protein CASSRQGETQYF. The chain links TRBV6-5 to TRBJ2-5; TRBD1 matches at 7 bases. Trimming removed 6 bases from V and 4 bases from J; junction bases left unmatched: 2. This CDR3 is 12 amino acids long. CDR1 is MNHEY and CDR2 is SVGAGI in the germline V gene.

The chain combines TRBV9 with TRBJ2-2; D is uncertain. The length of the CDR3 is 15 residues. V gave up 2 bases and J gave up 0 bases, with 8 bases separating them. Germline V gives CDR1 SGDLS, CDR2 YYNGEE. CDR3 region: CASSVSSTNTGELFF. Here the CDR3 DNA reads TGTGCCAGCAGCGTTAGTTCCACGAACACCGGGGAGCTGTTTTTT.

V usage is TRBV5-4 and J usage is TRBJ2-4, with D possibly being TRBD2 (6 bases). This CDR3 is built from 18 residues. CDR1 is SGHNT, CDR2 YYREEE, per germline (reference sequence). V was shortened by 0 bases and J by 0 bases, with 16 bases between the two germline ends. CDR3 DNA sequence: TGTGCCAGCAGCTTGGTAGATTTGGGGGGTCTAGCCAAAAACATTCAGTACTTC. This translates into CASSLVDLGGLAKNIQYF.

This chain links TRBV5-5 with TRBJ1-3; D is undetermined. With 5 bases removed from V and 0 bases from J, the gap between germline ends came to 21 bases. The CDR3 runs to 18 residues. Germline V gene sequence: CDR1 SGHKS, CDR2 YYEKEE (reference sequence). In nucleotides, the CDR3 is TGTGCCAGCAGTGCGGGGTTACCAAGACCGACCTCTGGAAACACCATATATTTT. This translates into CASSAGLPRPTSGNTIYF.

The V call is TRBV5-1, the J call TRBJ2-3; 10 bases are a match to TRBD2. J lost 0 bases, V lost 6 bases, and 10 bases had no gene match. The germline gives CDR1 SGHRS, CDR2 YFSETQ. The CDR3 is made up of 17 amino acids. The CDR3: CASILAGLYFSTDTQYF. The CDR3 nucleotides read TGCGCCAGCATACTAGCGGGGTTGTACTTTAGCACAGATACGCAGTATTTT.

The CDR3 here is CATLKREVDTQYF. Written as DNA, the CDR3 is TGTGCCACCCTCAAGCGGGAGGTAGATACGCAGTATTTT. The chain combines TRBV28 with TRBJ2-3; the match to TRBD2 covers 9 bases. This CDR3 region has 13 residues. The junction had 7 bases not matched to a gene; V was cut back by 10 bases and J by 5 bases. Germline CDR1 reads MDHEN; CDR2 reads SYDVKM.

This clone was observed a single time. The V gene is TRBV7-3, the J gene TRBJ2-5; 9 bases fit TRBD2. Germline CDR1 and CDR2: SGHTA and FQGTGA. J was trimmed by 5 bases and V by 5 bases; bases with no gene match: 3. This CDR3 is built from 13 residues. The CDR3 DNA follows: TGTGCCAGCAGCCAGAGCGGGAGGGAGACCCAGTACTTC. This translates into CASSQSGRETQYF.

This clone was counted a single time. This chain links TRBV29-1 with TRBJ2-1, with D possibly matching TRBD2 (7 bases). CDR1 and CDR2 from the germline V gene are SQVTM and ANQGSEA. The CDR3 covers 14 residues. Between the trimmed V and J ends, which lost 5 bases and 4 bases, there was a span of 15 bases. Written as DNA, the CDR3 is TGCAGCGTTTGGGGGGGCGGGGCGTACAATGAGCAGTTCTTC. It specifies CSVWGGGAYNEQFF.

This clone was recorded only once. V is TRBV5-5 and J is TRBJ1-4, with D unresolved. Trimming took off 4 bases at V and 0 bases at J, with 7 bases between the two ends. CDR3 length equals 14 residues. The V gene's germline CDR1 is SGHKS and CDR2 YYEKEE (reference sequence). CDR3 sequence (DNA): TGTGCCAGCAGCGCCCGCGCAACTAATGAAAAACTGTTTTTT. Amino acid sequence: CASSARATNEKLFF.

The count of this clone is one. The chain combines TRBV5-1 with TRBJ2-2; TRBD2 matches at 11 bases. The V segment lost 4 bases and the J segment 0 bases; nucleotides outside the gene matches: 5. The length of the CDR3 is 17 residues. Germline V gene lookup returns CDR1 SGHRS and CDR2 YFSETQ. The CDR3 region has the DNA TGCGCCAGCAGCAAACTAGCGGGGGTCGCGAACACCGGGGAGCTGTTTTTT. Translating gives CASSKLAGVANTGELFF.

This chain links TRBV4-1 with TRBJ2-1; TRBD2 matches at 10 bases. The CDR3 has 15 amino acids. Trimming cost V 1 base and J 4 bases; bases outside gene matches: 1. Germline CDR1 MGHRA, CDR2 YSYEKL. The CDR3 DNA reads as TGCGCCAGCAGCCAAGGGACTAGCGGTTACAATGAGCAGTTCTTC. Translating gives CASSQGTSGYNEQFF.